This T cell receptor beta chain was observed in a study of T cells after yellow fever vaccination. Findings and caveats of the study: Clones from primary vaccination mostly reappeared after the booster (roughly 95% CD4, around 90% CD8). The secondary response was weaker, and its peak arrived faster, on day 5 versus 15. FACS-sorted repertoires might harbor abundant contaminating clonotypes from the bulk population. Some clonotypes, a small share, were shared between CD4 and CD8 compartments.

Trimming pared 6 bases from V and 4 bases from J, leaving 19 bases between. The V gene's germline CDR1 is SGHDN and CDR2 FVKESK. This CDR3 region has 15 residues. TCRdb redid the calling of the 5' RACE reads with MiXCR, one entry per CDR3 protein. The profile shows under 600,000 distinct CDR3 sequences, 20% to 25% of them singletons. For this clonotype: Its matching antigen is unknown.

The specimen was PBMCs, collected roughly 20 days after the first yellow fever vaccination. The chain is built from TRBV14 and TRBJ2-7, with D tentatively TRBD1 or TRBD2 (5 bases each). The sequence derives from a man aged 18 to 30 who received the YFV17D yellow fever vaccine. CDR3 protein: CASSGGYLPSYEQYF. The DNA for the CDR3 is TGTGCCAGCAGTGGGGGTTATCTGCCAAGTTACGAGCAGTACTTC.